This entry lists 8 T cell receptor beta chains sequenced from one sample in a study of blood T cell repertoires in COVID-19. This table comes from immunoSEQ multiplex PCR, and its TCRdb copy is limited to in-frame clones, with some not included. The table records some 200,000 clones, roughly nine tenths of them present only once. Material: peripheral blood. These receptors all stem from a woman aged 70 to 79 with acute or convalescent COVID-19.

CDR3 residues: CASKDRGATNEKLFF. The CDR3 DNA follows: TGTGCCAGCAAGGACAGGGGTGCAACTAATGAAAAACTGTTTTTT. The chain couples TRBV28 to TRBJ1-4; 9 bases match TRBD1. V gave up 7 bases and J gave up 0 bases; unmatched junction bases: 3. CDR1 is MDHEN, CDR2 SYDVKM, per germline. CDR3 length: 15 residues.

The chain combines TRBV7-9 with TRBJ2-1, with 10 bases aligning to TRBD2. Trimming cost V 6 bases and J 5 bases; bases outside gene matches: 7. The germline V gene encodes CDR1 SEHNR and CDR2 FQNEAQ (reference sequence). This CDR3 region has 15 residues. The CDR3 reads CASRKTSGSHNEQFF. In DNA, the CDR3 is TGTGCCAGCAGGAAGACTAGCGGGTCCCACAATGAGCAGTTCTTC.

CDR3 amino acids: CASSLDIGGYGYTF. Here the CDR3 DNA reads TGTGCCAGCAGCTTAGATATAGGAGGCTACGGCTACACCTTC. The chain couples TRBV27 to TRBJ1-2; D remains ambiguous. Germline CDR1 MNHEY, CDR2 SMNVEV (reference sequence). The CDR3 is 14 amino acids. Trimming removed 6 bases from V and 8 bases from J, with 19 bases in between.

The chain carries TRBV28 and TRBJ1-6; TRBD1 might be the D (5 bases). The CDR3 extends over 16 amino acids. Trimming took 5 bases from V and 2 from J, leaving 13 bases between them. The V gene's germline CDR1 is MDHEN and CDR2 SYDVKM. Written as DNA, the CDR3 is TGTGCCAGCAGTAGGCAGGGCGGCCCCTATAATTCACCCCTCCACTTT. It codes for CASSRQGGPYNSPLHF.

The V and J genes are TRBV19 and TRBJ2-7, with D maybe TRBD2 (6 bases). CDR1 and CDR2 from the germline V gene are LNHDA and SQIVND (reference sequence). Between the trimmed V and J ends, which lost 4 bases and 2 bases, there was a span of 15 bases. The CDR3 is 15 residues long. The CDR3 nucleotides are TGTGCCAGTAGTAGGGTAGGATCGGGAGCCTACGAGCAGTACTTC. It yields the protein CASSRVGSGAYEQYF. The full variable domain, completed using reference TRBV19 and TRBJ2-7, is DGGITQSPKYLFRKEGQNVTLSCEQNLNHDAMYWYRQDPGQGLRLIYYSQIVNDFQKGDIAEGYSVSREKKESFPLTVTSAQKNPTAFYLCASSRVGSGAYEQYFGPGTRLTVT.

The chain uses TRBV19 and TRBJ1-4; 9 nucleotides align to TRBD1. V dropped 3 bases and J dropped 5; count of bases not matched to a gene: 7. The germline V gene encodes CDR1 LNHDA and CDR2 SQIVND (reference sequence). CDR3 size: 16 residues. The CDR3 spells CASSIETGGENEKLFF. CDR3 DNA: TGTGCCAGTAGTATCGAGACAGGGGGGGAAAATGAAAAACTGTTTTTT.

CDR3 region: CASSLGTLRQYF. The DNA for the CDR3 is TGTGCCAGCAGTTTAGGGACTTTGCGGCAGTACTTC. The chain carries TRBV12-3 or TRBV12-4 and TRBJ2-7; tentatively, D is TRBD2 (5 bases). Trimming took 1 base from V and 9 from J, leaving 10 bases between them. The CDR3 runs to 12 residues.

The chain recombines TRBV6-5 with TRBJ2-1; TRBD2 aligns across 9 bases. Germline loops: CDR1 MNHEY, CDR2 SVGAGI. The CDR3 length is 15 residues. V lost 2 bases to trimming and J lost 5 bases; unmatched junction nucleotides: 4. Here the CDR3 DNA reads TGTGCCAGCAGTTACGGCGGGACTAGCAACAATGAGCAGTTCTTC. Amino acid sequence: CASSYGGTSNNEQFF.